This T cell receptor beta chain is drawn from a study of blood T cell repertoires in COVID-19. Study details: Researchers got acute and convalescent COVID-19 samples from the United States, Italy and Spain.

Repertoires were generated with immunoSEQ multiplex PCR, while TCRdb's copy carries only in-frame clones and drops some. The table shows more than 85,000 clones, with around 87% occurring only once. Germline CDR1 and CDR2: LGHNA and YNFKEQ. The CDR3 runs 14 residues. The V end was cut by 0 bases, the J end by 2 bases, with 8 bases between. The sample was peripheral blood. The chain carries TRBV4-2 and TRBJ2-7; D remains ambiguous. The TCR sequence derives from a human donor in a cohort sampled during active COVID-19. The CDR3 DNA sequence: TGTGCCAGCAGCCAAGAACAACAAGCCTACGAGCAGTACTTC. Translated, it gives CASSQEQQAYEQYF.